These 23 T cell receptor beta chains share one sample of origin, sequenced in a study of CD8+ T cells in alopecia areata. Sequencing templates came from extracted RNA that was reverse transcribed into cDNA. Profiled with immunoSEQ multiplex PCR; TCRdb holds only in-frame clones, not every one. This table holds 200,000 to 250,000 clones, 64% found once. The treatment is: oral pan-JAK inhibitor, 5-10 mg twice daily. The material was CD4+ T cells sorted from blood, obtained at week 4, from a patient treated with tofacitinib. Receptors were obtained from a human donor with alopecia areata.

The J gene is TRBJ1-2, the V gene TRBV20-1; no reliable D call. The germline CDR1 and CDR2 sequences are DFQATT and SNEGSKA (reference sequence). This CDR3 has 11 residues. The V gene lost 4 bases and the J gene lost 5 bases, with 8 bases spanning the gap. DNA for the CDR3: TGCAGTGCTATGACTTCATATGGCTACACCTTC. Residues: CSAMTSYGYTF.

This clone was recorded at least ten times. This chain connects TRBV18 to TRBJ1-2; TRBD1 matches 8 bases. The CDR3 loop spans 15 amino acids. Per the germline V gene, CDR1 is KGHSH and CDR2 is LQKENI. V lost 2 bases, J lost 6 bases, and 8 bases stayed unmatched. The CDR3 DNA reads TGTGCCAGCTCACCAGAAGGACAGGGTTACGATGGCTACACCTTC. It specifies CASSPEGQGYDGYTF.

The chain links TRBV19 to TRBJ1-5; no reliable D call. The germline CDR1 and CDR2 sequences are LNHDA and SQIVND (reference sequence). Trimming shortened V by 6 bases and J by 2 bases, and 11 bases separated the two germline ends. The CDR3 is made up of 14 amino acids. As DNA, the CDR3 is TGTGCCAGTAGCCACGGAGAGGGCAATCAGCCCCAGCATTTT. Translated, it gives CASSHGEGNQPQHF.

The rearrangement links TRBV2 to TRBJ1-1, with 7 bases identical to TRBD1. From germline, CDR1 is SNHLY and CDR2 FYNNEI. V was pared by 4 bases and J by 3 bases, with 2 bases of the junction left unmatched. The CDR3 has 13 amino acids. The CDR3 region has the DNA TGTGCCAGCAGTGCTAGGGGGCACACTGAAGCTTTCTTT. Translating gives CASSARGHTEAFF.

The chain combines TRBV4-3 with TRBJ2-3, with 9 bases matching TRBD2. This CDR3 is built from 18 residues. V lost 5 bases and J lost 0; bases outside the gene matches: 12. Germline CDR1 reads LGHNA; CDR2 reads YSLEER. The CDR3 sequence: CASSVRIIAGASTDTQYF. In DNA form, the CDR3 reads TGCGCCAGCAGCGTACGGATCATAGCGGGGGCCAGCACAGATACGCAGTATTTT.

The V call is TRBV20-1, the J call TRBJ2-5; D gene ambiguous. The germline V gene has CDR1 DFQATT and CDR2 SNEGSKA (reference sequence). The V and J ends lost 5 bases and 3 bases respectively, with 4 bases between them. The CDR3 extends over 10 amino acids. The CDR3, as DNA: TGCAGTGCTCTGGAAGAGACCCAGTACTTC. Translation: CSALEETQYF.

This clone was found a few times. As DNA, the CDR3 is TGTGCCATCAGTGAGTCGGGAGGGGTCTACAATGAGCAGTTCTTC. Protein: CAISESGGVYNEQFF. The rearrangement links TRBV10-3 to TRBJ2-1; 7 bases map to TRBD2. Losses at the gene ends were 0 bases for V and 3 bases for J; bases not matched to a gene: 2. Germline assignment: CDR1 ENHRY and CDR2 SYGVKD. The CDR3 sequence is 15 residues long.

This chain's CDR3 is CASSSTGFEQYF. CDR3 bases: TGTGCCAGCAGCTCGACAGGGTTCGAGCAGTACTTC. The chain joins TRBV5-6 to TRBJ2-7; 7 nucleotides align to TRBD1. J was trimmed by 6 bases and V by 3 bases; bases with no gene match: 3. The CDR3 totals 12 residues. Germline assignment: CDR1 SGHDT and CDR2 YYEEEE.

The rearrangement links TRBV27 to TRBJ2-1, with TRBD2 identical over 7 bases. The CDR3 is made up of 13 amino acids. J was trimmed by 5 bases and V by 5 bases; bases with no gene match: 3. The germline V gene encodes CDR1 MNHEY and CDR2 SMNVEV (reference sequence). The CDR3 here is CASSGDYHNEQFF. CDR3 in DNA: TGTGCCAGCAGTGGGGACTACCACAATGAGCAGTTCTTC.

V is TRBV4-3 and J is TRBJ2-3, with TRBD2 as a possible D gene (5 bases). The CDR3 sequence is 16 residues long. The germline V gene has CDR1 LGHNA and CDR2 YSLEER. V lost 1 base and J 1 base, leaving 12 bases between the germline ends. The CDR3 sequence is CASSQGGLAGTDTQYF. CDR3 sequence (DNA): TGCGCCAGCAGCCAAGGTGGACTCGCGGGCACAGATACGCAGTATTTT.

This chain joins TRBV29-1 and TRBJ1-1; 8 bases agree with TRBD1. Germline CDR1 reads SQVTM; CDR2 reads ANQGSEA. The V and J ends lost 4 bases and 1 base, in that order; junction bases with no gene match: 11. CDR3 length equals 16 residues. CDR3 protein: CSVGLGQGSGNTEAFF. The CDR3 bases are TGCAGCGTTGGCCTTGGACAGGGTAGCGGGAACACTGAAGCTTTCTTT.

This chain uses TRBV2 with TRBJ1-1, with a possible D match to TRBD1 (6 bases). From germline, CDR1 is SNHLY and CDR2 FYNNEI. Trimming took 7 bases from V and 0 from J, leaving 15 bases between them. The CDR3 loop spans 15 amino acids. CDR3 residues: CASNPSGTMNTEAFF. The CDR3 DNA sequence: TGTGCCAGCAACCCCTCCGGGACAATGAACACTGAAGCTTTCTTT.

This clone was detected a few times. This sequence joins TRBV5-5 and TRBJ1-1; D gene unclear. The germline CDR1 and CDR2 sequences are SGHKS and YYEKEE (reference sequence). The CDR3 has 14 residues. Trimming took 0 bases from V and 1 from J, leaving 7 bases between them. The CDR3 nucleotides read TGTGCCAGCAGCTTGGTGACTGCGAACACTGAAGCTTTCTTT. It translates to CASSLVTANTEAFF.

In its sample, this clone was seen a few times. The chain links TRBV4-1 to TRBJ1-3, with a tentative D call TRBD1 (6 bases). From germline, CDR1 is MGHRA and CDR2 YSYEKL. This CDR3 is built from 18 residues. The V and J ends lost 2 bases and 1 base respectively, with 18 bases between them. CDR3 coding DNA: TGCGCCAGCAGCCAACTCCCCGGGGGGGCCGAGTCTGGAAACACCATATATTTT. Translated, it gives CASSQLPGGAESGNTIYF.

The chain combines TRBV20-1 with TRBJ2-7, with D tentatively TRBD1 or TRBD2 (5 bases each). Germline CDR1 and CDR2: DFQATT and SNEGSKA (reference sequence). Between the trimmed V and J ends, which lost 5 bases and 5 bases, there was a span of 10 bases. The CDR3 runs 11 residues. CDR3 sequence reads: CSAERGDEQYF. In DNA form, the CDR3 reads TGCAGTGCTGAGAGGGGCGACGAGCAGTACTTC.

The genes are TRBV29-1 and TRBJ1-1; D is unclear. The CDR3 extends over 14 amino acids. CDR1 is SQVTM, CDR2 ANQGSEA, per germline. V was pared by 4 bases and J by 1 base, with 13 bases between. This chain's CDR3 is CSVGMLRENTEAFF. The CDR3 nucleotides read TGCAGCGTTGGAATGCTCCGGGAGAACACTGAAGCTTTCTTT.

V and J are TRBV23-1 and TRBJ1-5; weak D call: TRBD1 (6 bases). TRBV23-1 is treated as an ORF (open reading frame) with a function not yet certain. Trimming pared 8 bases from V and 9 bases from J, leaving 11 bases between. The CDR3 has 11 residues. As DNA, the CDR3 is TGCGCCAGCGAGCAGGGGACGCCCCAGCATTTT. Translated, it gives CASEQGTPQHF.

The V call is TRBV7-6, the J call TRBJ1-1, with TRBD1 matching over 10 bases. CDR1 and CDR2 from the germline V gene are SGHVS and FNYEAQ. J lost 3 bases, V lost 3 bases, and 1 base had no gene match. The CDR3 consists of 14 residues. Written as DNA, the CDR3 is TGTGCCAGCAGCTTCGGGACAGGGGACACTGAAGCTTTCTTT. It specifies CASSFGTGDTEAFF.

This chain uses TRBV2 with TRBJ1-4; unclear D gene. Trimming pared 4 bases from V and 0 bases from J, leaving 9 bases between. The CDR3 totals 15 residues. Germline loops: CDR1 SNHLY, CDR2 FYNNEI. This CDR3 is CASSVLRATNEKLFF. CDR3 coding DNA: TGTGCCAGCAGTGTTTTGCGGGCAACTAATGAAAAACTGTTTTTT. Based on the CDR3 plus reference TRBV2 and TRBJ1-4, the full variable domain is EPEVTQTPSHQVTQMGQEVILRCVPISNHLYFYWYRQILGQKVEFLVSFYNNEISEKSEIFDDQFSVERPDGSNFTLKIRSTKLEDSAMYFCASSVLRATNEKLFFGSGTQLSVL.

The chain couples TRBV2 to TRBJ2-5; unclear D gene. Trimming left V 2 bases short and J 0 bases short, with 1 base between. The CDR3 runs 12 residues. Germline V gene sequence: CDR1 SNHLY, CDR2 FYNNEI. The CDR3 loop reads CASSENQETQYF. CDR3 nucleotides: TGTGCCAGCAGTGAAAACCAAGAGACCCAGTACTTC.

The chain has TRBV6-6 and TRBJ1-2, with a weak D call TRBD1 (6 bases). Deletions cut 6 bases from V and 7 bases from J, with 21 bases between. CDR1 is MNHNY, CDR2 SVGAGI, per germline (reference sequence). The CDR3 is 15 residues long. The CDR3 region is CASRSSDSWSGGYTF. CDR3 DNA sequence: TGTGCCAGCAGGTCTTCGGACAGTTGGAGCGGTGGCTACACCTTC.

The chain employs TRBV4-1 and TRBJ2-7; unclear D gene. The CDR3 is made up of 14 amino acids. Trimming took 1 base from V and 2 from J, leaving 9 bases between them. Germline-derived CDR1 and CDR2 are MGHRA and YSYEKL. This chain's CDR3 is CASSQGAGPYEQYF. The CDR3 bases are TGCGCCAGCAGCCAAGGGGCAGGTCCCTACGAGCAGTACTTC.

Written as DNA, the CDR3 is TGTGCCAGCAGGGGGGACAGTCTGGGGACCCAGTACTTC. It is translated as CASRGDSLGTQYF. The rearrangement joins TRBV2 to TRBJ2-5; 7 bases are a match to TRBD1. CDR3 length: 13 residues. V lost 6 bases and J lost 7; bases outside the gene matches: 8. Germline V CDR1 and CDR2: SNHLY, FYNNEI.